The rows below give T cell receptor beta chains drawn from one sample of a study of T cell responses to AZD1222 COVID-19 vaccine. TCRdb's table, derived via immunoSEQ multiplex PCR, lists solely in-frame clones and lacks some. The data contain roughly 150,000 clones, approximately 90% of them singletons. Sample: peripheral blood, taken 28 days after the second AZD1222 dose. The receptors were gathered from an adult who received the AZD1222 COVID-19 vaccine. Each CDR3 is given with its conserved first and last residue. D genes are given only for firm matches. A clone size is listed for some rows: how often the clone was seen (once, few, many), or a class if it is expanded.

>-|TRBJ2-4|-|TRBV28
TGTGCCAGCAGTTCGTTCCGGGTCGAATGGCAGGGAAACATTCAGTACTTC
CASSSFRVEWQGNIQYF
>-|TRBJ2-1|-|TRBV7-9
TGTGCCAGCAGCGCTCACCCGAGGGGAGTGGACAATGAGCAGTTCTTC
CASSAHPRGVDNEQFF
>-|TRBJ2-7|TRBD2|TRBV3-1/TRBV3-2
TGTGCCAGCAGCCAAGTGCGGGGGGGCCCATTTAGCGACGAGCAGTACTTC
CASSQVRGGPFSDEQYF
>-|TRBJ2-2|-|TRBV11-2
TGTGCCAGCAGCTTGTCACACACCGGGGAGCTGTTTTTT
CASSLSHTGELFF
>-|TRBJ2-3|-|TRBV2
TGTGCCAGCAGTGAACGGTTGAGTAGCGCAGATGCGCAGTATTTT
CASSERLSSADAQYF
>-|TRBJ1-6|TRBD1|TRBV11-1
TGTGCCAGCAGCCCCAGGGGGCACTCCTATAATTCACCCCTCCACTTT
CASSPRGHSYNSPLHF
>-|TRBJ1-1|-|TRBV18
TGTGCCAGCTCACCGGCCAGGGGTCTTTACACTGAAGCTTTCTTT
CASSPARGLYTEAFF
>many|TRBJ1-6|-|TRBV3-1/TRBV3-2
TGTGCCAGCAGCCAAGTTACAGGGTATTCACCCCTCCACTTT
CASSQVTGYSPLHF
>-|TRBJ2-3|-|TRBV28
TGTGCCAGCAGACCCCAAAAAGGATCCGGGACCAGCACAGATACGCAGTATTTT
CASRPQKGSGTSTDTQYF
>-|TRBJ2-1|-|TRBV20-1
TGCAGTGCTAGTGGGGGGGCCACCTACAATGAGCAGTTCTTC
CSASGGATYNEQFF
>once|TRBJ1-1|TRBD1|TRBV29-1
TGCAGCGTCTGGACAGGGACTGAAGCTTTCTTT
CSVWTGTEAFF
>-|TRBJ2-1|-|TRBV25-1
TGTGCCAGTGTCCGTGGCCCCTACAATGAGCAGTTCTTC
CASVRGPYNEQFF
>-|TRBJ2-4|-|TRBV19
TGTGCCAGTAGTCGAGGTGGCAGACTAGCCAAAAACATTCAGTACTTC
CASSRGGRLAKNIQYF
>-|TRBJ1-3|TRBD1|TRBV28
TGTGCCAGCAGTCCGCGAAACGGGCAGGGGGCGGCTGGAAACACCATATATTTT
CASSPRNGQGAAGNTIYF
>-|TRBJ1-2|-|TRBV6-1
TGTGCCAGCAGTGAAGGAAGGGTTAAGGACTATGGCTACACCTTC
CASSEGRVKDYGYTF
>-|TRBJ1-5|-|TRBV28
TGTGCCAGCAGTTTTTCGGTTCAGCCCCAGCATTTT
CASSFSVQPQHF
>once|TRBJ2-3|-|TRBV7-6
TGTGCCAGCAGCTCCCGGGGACGCCTCAGCACAGATACGCAGTATTTT
CASSSRGRLSTDTQYF
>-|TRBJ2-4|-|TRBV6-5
TGTGCCAGCAGTTACTCTGCAGGGCGGGTTCAGTACTTC
CASSYSAGRVQYF
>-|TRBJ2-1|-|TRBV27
TGTGCCAGCAGTCCGAGAATAGGGGTTAGTGATGGTGAGCAGTTCTTC
CASSPRIGVSDGEQFF
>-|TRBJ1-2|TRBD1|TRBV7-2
TGTGCCAGCAGCTTCCGGGACAGGGGGCATGGCTACACCTTC
CASSFRDRGHGYTF
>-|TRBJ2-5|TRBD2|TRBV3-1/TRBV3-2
TGTGCCAGCAGCCTTCGGGGGGAAGAGACCCAGTACTTC
CASSLRGEETQYF
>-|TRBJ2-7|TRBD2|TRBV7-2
TGTGCCAGCAGCTTAGTGCGGGGGAGCTCCTACGAGCAGTACTTC
CASSLVRGSSYEQYF
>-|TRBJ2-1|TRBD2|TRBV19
TGTGCCAGTAGTACCGGCGGGGGGGCTTACGACAGCTCCTACAATGAGCAGTTCTTC
CASSTGGGAYDSSYNEQFF
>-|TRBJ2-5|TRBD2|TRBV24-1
TGTGCCACCAGTGATTCTAGCGGACAAGAGACCCAGTACTTC
CATSDSSGQETQYF
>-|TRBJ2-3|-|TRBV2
TGTGCCAGCAGTGAAGATACCGGCAGGGGGGCAGATACGCAGTATTTT
CASSEDTGRGADTQYF
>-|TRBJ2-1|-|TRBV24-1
TGTGCCACCGGGACTGGTTCTTCTCACTACAATGAGCAGTTCTTC
CATGTGSSHYNEQFF
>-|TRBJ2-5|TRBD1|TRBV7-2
TGTGCCAGCAGAACCCGACAGGGGTCGGAGACCCAGTACTTC
CASRTRQGSETQYF
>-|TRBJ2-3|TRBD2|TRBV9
TGTGCCAGCAGCGTATTAACTAGCGGTACAGATACGCAGTATTTT
CASSVLTSGTDTQYF
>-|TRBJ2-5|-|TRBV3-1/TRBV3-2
TGTGCCAGCAGCCAAGATCGAGGAGAGACCCAGTACTTC
CASSQDRGETQYF
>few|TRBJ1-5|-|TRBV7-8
TGTGCCAGCAGCTTACTTATGGGGACCCAGCATTTT
CASSLLMGTQHF
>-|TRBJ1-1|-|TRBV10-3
TGTGCCATCAACCGGGACCCGAACACTGAAGCTTTCTTT
CAINRDPNTEAFF
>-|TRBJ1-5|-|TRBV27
TGTGCCAGCAGTTTAGACAATAGCAATCAGCCCCAGCATTTT
CASSLDNSNQPQHF
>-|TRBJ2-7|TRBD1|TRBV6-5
TGTGCCAGCAGTTACCGGGGACAGGGGGCCTACGAGCAGTACTTC
CASSYRGQGAYEQYF
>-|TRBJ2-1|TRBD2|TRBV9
TGTGCCAGCAGCGTAGCTTACCTTCCAGGGACTAGCGGGAGGGAAATGTTCGGGGAGCAGTTCTTC
CASSVAYLPGTSGREMFGEQFF
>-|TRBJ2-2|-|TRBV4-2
TGTGCCAGCAGCCAGGGGACTGGAGACACCGGGGAGCTGTTTTTT
CASSQGTGDTGELFF
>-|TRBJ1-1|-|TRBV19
TGTGCCAGTAGTATTGGGGGGCTGGACACTGAAGCTTTCTTT
CASSIGGLDTEAFF
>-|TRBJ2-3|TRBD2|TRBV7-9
TGTGCCAGCAGCCAAGGACTAGATTTGCGTGAAGATACGCAGTATTTT
CASSQGLDLREDTQYF
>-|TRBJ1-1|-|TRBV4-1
TGCGCCAGCAGCCACTCCGACCGGAACACTGAAGCTTTCTTT
CASSHSDRNTEAFF
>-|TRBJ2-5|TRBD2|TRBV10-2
TGCGCCAGCAGTGTGGGGACTAGCGGGAGTCAGGAGACCCAGTACTTC
CASSVGTSGSQETQYF
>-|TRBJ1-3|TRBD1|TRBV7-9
TGTGCCAGCAGCCCCGACAGGGGGGCCGGAAACACCATATATTTT
CASSPDRGAGNTIYF
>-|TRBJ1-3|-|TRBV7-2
TGTGCCAGCAGCTTCCCGGGACAAGGAAACACCATATATTTT
CASSFPGQGNTIYF
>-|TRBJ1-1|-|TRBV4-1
TGCGCCAGCAGCCAAGTAGGACACATGAACACTGAAGCTTTCTTT
CASSQVGHMNTEAFF
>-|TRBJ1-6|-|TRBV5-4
TGTGCCAGCAGCCTCGGCGGGGGGGATTCACCCCTCCACTTT
CASSLGGGDSPLHF
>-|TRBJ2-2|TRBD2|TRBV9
TGTGCCAGCAGCGAGGGACTAGCGGGGGGGCTCTCCGGGGAGCTGTTTTTT
CASSEGLAGGLSGELFF
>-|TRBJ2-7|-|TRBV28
TGTGCCAGCAGTTCCCCTTTTTGGGCCTACGAGCAGTACTTC
CASSSPFWAYEQYF